This is a list of T cell receptor beta chains from one sample in a study of T cell repertoires in cytomegalovirus infection. Their cognate antigens are unknown. Using its own MiXCR run on the reads, TCRdb lists one record per CDR3 protein. There are hundreds of thousands of distinct CDR3 sequences in the sample; around a third occur only once, and 18% lies in the top ten. The source was cultured PBMCs, collected from culture after CMV antigen stimulation. All receptors derive from a human donor in good health (CMV status not recorded). Some clones in this sample may be carry-over from other donors' samples. Each CDR3 is given with its conserved first and last residue. Clone size is stated in some rows and not others, as once, few, many or a class when expanded.

clone_size: .
j_call: TRBJ2-1
v_call: TRBV2
cdr3_aa: CASKRQAGGEQFF

clone_size: .
j_call: TRBJ1-5
v_call: TRBV15
cdr3_aa: CATSIFNQPQHF

clone_size: .
j_call: TRBJ2-1
v_call: TRBV20-1
cdr3_aa: CSARDLAPSQFF

clone_size: .
j_call: TRBJ2-2
v_call: TRBV2
cdr3_aa: CASSEGLAGGGELFF

clone_size: .
j_call: TRBJ2-1
v_call: TRBV2
cdr3_aa: CASSDLRGAGLNNEQFF

clone_size: many
j_call: TRBJ2-1
v_call: TRBV7-8
cdr3_aa: CASSSPWGPYNEQFF

clone_size: .
j_call: TRBJ1-2
v_call: TRBV6-5
cdr3_aa: CASTHPTSNYGYTF

clone_size: .
j_call: TRBJ1-1
v_call: TRBV7-2
cdr3_aa: CASSLDRENTEAFF

clone_size: .
j_call: TRBJ2-1
v_call: TRBV7-6
cdr3_aa: CASSRTSGRIDEQFF

clone_size: few
j_call: TRBJ1-6
v_call: TRBV11-2
cdr3_aa: CASSLSGLGNSPLHF

clone_size: .
j_call: TRBJ1-5
v_call: TRBV20-1
cdr3_aa: CSAGPGQGIQPQHF

clone_size: few
j_call: TRBJ2-7
v_call: TRBV11-2
cdr3_aa: CASSSYRDRGYEQYF

clone_size: many
j_call: TRBJ2-1
v_call: TRBV7-2
cdr3_aa: CASSLLGLESYNEQFF

clone_size: many
j_call: TRBJ1-6
v_call: TRBV27
cdr3_aa: CASKHANSPLHF

clone_size: few
j_call: TRBJ1-2
v_call: TRBV2
cdr3_aa: CASTDGEYYGYTF

clone_size: .
j_call: TRBJ2-3
v_call: TRBV24-1
cdr3_aa: CATSDYEFPDTQYF

clone_size: once
j_call: TRBJ2-1
v_call: TRBV20-1
cdr3_aa: CSASPVGNEQFF

clone_size: few
j_call: TRBJ1-1
v_call: TRBV4-1
cdr3_aa: CASSQGQGFEAFF

clone_size: .
j_call: TRBJ1-1
v_call: TRBV11-2
cdr3_aa: CASGTPTRGNTEAFF

clone_size: .
j_call: TRBJ1-3
v_call: TRBV18
cdr3_aa: CASSSRGGDDTIYF

clone_size: .
j_call: TRBJ2-7
v_call: TRBV2
cdr3_aa: CASSEKRGVTYEQYF

clone_size: many
j_call: TRBJ1-1
v_call: TRBV6-1
cdr3_aa: CASSERGVATEAFF

clone_size: .
j_call: TRBJ2-3
v_call: TRBV12-3/TRBV12-4
cdr3_aa: CASRQTGDTQYF

clone_size: .
j_call: TRBJ2-5
v_call: TRBV2
cdr3_aa: CASTPDRGRGETQYF

clone_size: .
j_call: TRBJ1-4
v_call: TRBV7-2
cdr3_aa: CASSRSTVSNEKLFF

clone_size: few
j_call: TRBJ1-2
v_call: TRBV7-2
cdr3_aa: CASSLKGQGSYGYTF

clone_size: .
j_call: TRBJ1-1
v_call: TRBV6-6
cdr3_aa: CASSYSGFSAFF

clone_size: .
j_call: TRBJ1-1
v_call: TRBV29-1
cdr3_aa: CSGKGLRMNTEAFF

clone_size: few
j_call: TRBJ1-1
v_call: TRBV6-1
cdr3_aa: CASSEQRRVYAEAFF

clone_size: .
j_call: TRBJ2-3
v_call: TRBV7-7
cdr3_aa: CASSLVWDGYTDTQYF

clone_size: .
j_call: TRBJ2-7
v_call: TRBV10-3
cdr3_aa: CAIRQGREQYF

clone_size: few
j_call: TRBJ1-4
v_call: TRBV7-4
cdr3_aa: CASSLREANEKLFF

clone_size: few
j_call: TRBJ1-1
v_call: TRBV13
cdr3_aa: CASRGGGPVEAFF

clone_size: .
j_call: TRBJ2-3
v_call: TRBV6-5
cdr3_aa: CASSVRTGTDTQYF

clone_size: .
j_call: TRBJ2-5
v_call: TRBV6-1
cdr3_aa: CASRGSGTQYF

clone_size: .
j_call: TRBJ1-4
v_call: TRBV7-9
cdr3_aa: CASSQFGINEKLFF

clone_size: .
j_call: TRBJ2-5
v_call: TRBV19
cdr3_aa: CASSITGGAETQYF

clone_size: .
j_call: TRBJ2-3
v_call: TRBV7-9
cdr3_aa: CASTPTPGLAGGDTQYF

clone_size: few
j_call: TRBJ2-7
v_call: TRBV7-9
cdr3_aa: CASSPDRVQYEQYF

clone_size: .
j_call: TRBJ2-5
v_call: TRBV11-2
cdr3_aa: CASSYFGGQETQSF

clone_size: few
j_call: TRBJ2-7
v_call: TRBV7-2
cdr3_aa: CASSLAVGQGEQYF

clone_size: .
j_call: TRBJ2-1
v_call: TRBV6-2/TRBV6-3
cdr3_aa: CASTSTSRGHEVLFF

clone_size: .
j_call: TRBJ2-1
v_call: TRBV6-6
cdr3_aa: CASRETSDEQFF

clone_size: many
j_call: TRBJ2-5
v_call: TRBV7-2
cdr3_aa: CASSFQGGSGETQYF

clone_size: .
j_call: TRBJ1-1
v_call: TRBV12-3/TRBV12-4
cdr3_aa: CASSPGKNTEAFF

clone_size: .
j_call: TRBJ2-1
v_call: TRBV6-5
cdr3_aa: CASAGLAGDSGYEQFF

clone_size: few
j_call: TRBJ1-1
v_call: TRBV2
cdr3_aa: CASTRDTTNTEAFF

clone_size: many
j_call: TRBJ1-5
v_call: TRBV12-3/TRBV12-4
cdr3_aa: CASSSGGGNQPQHF

clone_size: few
j_call: TRBJ1-4
v_call: TRBV6-8
cdr3_aa: CASSYSHRGQLHEKLFF

clone_size: .
j_call: TRBJ2-1
v_call: TRBV27
cdr3_aa: CASSLGGSPNNEQFF

clone_size: few
j_call: TRBJ2-1
v_call: TRBV7-2
cdr3_aa: CASSPTPRLAELSYNEQFF